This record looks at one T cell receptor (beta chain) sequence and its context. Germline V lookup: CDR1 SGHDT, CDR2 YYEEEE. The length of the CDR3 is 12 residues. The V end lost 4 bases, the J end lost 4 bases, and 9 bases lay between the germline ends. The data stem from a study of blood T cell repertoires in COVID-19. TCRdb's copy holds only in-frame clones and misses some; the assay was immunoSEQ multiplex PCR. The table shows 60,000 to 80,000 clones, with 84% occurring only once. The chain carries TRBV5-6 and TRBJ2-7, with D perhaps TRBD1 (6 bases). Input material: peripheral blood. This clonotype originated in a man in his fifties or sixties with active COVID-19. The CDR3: CASSLQGYEQYF. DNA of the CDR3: TGTGCCAGCAGCCTACAGGGTTACGAGCAGTACTTC.